A single sample gave rise to the 12 T cell receptor beta chains below, sequenced in a study of cytomegalovirus exposure and HLA in healthy donors. The PCR contained 60 Vbeta and 13 Jbeta primers. Profiled with immunoSEQ multiplex PCR; TCRdb holds only in-frame clones, not every one. The sample yields some 150,000 clones, around 75% seen once. Material: PBMCs. Source of these receptors: a man aged 30 to 39 in good health and CMV-seropositive.

The V gene is TRBV7-3, the J gene TRBJ1-2; 11 bases line up with TRBD1. J lost 7 bases, V lost 5 bases, and 6 bases had no gene match. Looked up from germline, CDR1 is SGHTA and CDR2 is FQGTGA. The CDR3 is 14 amino acids. The CDR3 DNA sequence: TGTGCCAGCAGCACCACCGGACAGGGGGCTGGCTACACCTTC. It translates to CASSTTGQGAGYTF.

The chain has TRBV6-1 and TRBJ2-7, with D maybe TRBD2 (6 bases). In germline, CDR1 is MNHNS, CDR2 SASEGT. The CDR3 sequence is 11 residues long. Trimming shortened V by 5 bases and J by 6 bases, and 8 bases separated the two germline ends. The CDR3 nucleotides are TGTGCCAGCAGTCGGGGGAGCGAGCAGTACTTC. It specifies CASSRGSEQYF.

The rearrangement joins TRBV6-6 to TRBJ1-2; no clear D. This CDR3 has 12 amino acids. The V end lost 7 bases, the J end lost 4 bases, and 10 bases lay between the germline ends. Germline CDR1 is MNHNY and CDR2 is SVGAGI (reference sequence). CDR3 protein: CASTTSPYGYTF. The CDR3 nucleotides read TGTGCCAGCACCACATCCCCCTATGGCTACACCTTC.

J is TRBJ2-3 and V is TRBV27, with D tentatively TRBD1 (5 bases). Trimming stripped 5 bases from V and 4 bases from J, with 19 bases between. The CDR3 is 16 amino acids. Germline CDR1 reads MNHEY; CDR2 reads SMNVEV (reference sequence). The CDR3 is CASSPRQSFTADTQYF. The DNA of the CDR3 is TGTGCCAGCAGTCCAAGACAGTCCTTCACGGCAGATACGCAGTATTTT.

The chain has TRBV4-1 and TRBJ1-4; D gene unclear. CDR3 length equals 16 residues. Trimming shortened V by 2 bases and J by 3 bases, and 13 bases separated the two germline ends. The germline V gene has CDR1 MGHRA and CDR2 YSYEKL. The DNA for the CDR3 is TGCGCCAGCAGCCAACCTCTCGGGGTGGCTAATGAAAAACTGTTTTTT. Amino acid sequence: CASSQPLGVANEKLFF.

The V and J genes are TRBV11-1 and TRBJ2-7; tentatively, D is TRBD2 (5 bases). Germline V lookup: CDR1 SGHAT, CDR2 FQDESV (reference sequence). The CDR3 totals 16 residues. V lost 5 bases, J lost 9 bases, and 26 bases lay in between. As DNA, the CDR3 is TGTGCCAGCAGCCCCTCCTTCGGACTCGGGGATGAGTGGCAGTACTTC. Translated: CASSPSFGLGDEWQYF.

The chain links TRBV27 to TRBJ1-5; 9 bases are shared with TRBD1. Germline lookup yields CDR1 MNHEY and CDR2 SMNVEV (reference sequence). With V trimmed by 4 bases and J by 6 bases, 10 bases remained unmatched. This CDR3 is 16 amino acids long. This chain's CDR3 is CASSSLDRGVAQPQHF. The CDR3 region has the DNA TGTGCCAGCAGTTCCTTGGACAGGGGAGTCGCTCAGCCCCAGCATTTT.

This chain links TRBV7-2 with TRBJ2-7; a possible D gene is TRBD1 (6 bases). The germline V gene encodes CDR1 SGHTA and CDR2 FQGNSA. CDR3 length: 14 amino acids. V was clipped by 5 bases and J by 0 bases, with 11 bases between them. The CDR3 spells CASSLDRSSYEQYF. The CDR3, as DNA: TGTGCCAGCAGCCTCGACAGGAGCTCCTACGAGCAGTACTTC.

The chain employs TRBV2 and TRBJ2-6, with D possibly matching TRBD2 (5 bases). V was cut by 7 bases and J by 3 bases, with 10 bases left in between. The CDR3 sequence is 14 residues long. CDR1 and CDR2 from the germline V gene are SNHLY and FYNNEI. Here the CDR3 reads CASTVGVGANVLTF. DNA of the CDR3: TGTGCCAGCACCGTCGGGGTTGGGGCCAACGTCCTGACTTTC.

As regards this clone: The junction and the germline gene differ at one end; a read error may be behind it. The V gene is TRBV2, the J gene TRBJ2-5; a weak D match, TRBD2 (6 bases). The CDR3 totals 12 residues. Germline lookup yields CDR1 SNHLY and CDR2 FYNNEI. The CDR3 sequence: CAGRLGQETQYF. The CDR3 DNA sequence: TGTGCCGGCAGACTAGGCCAAGAGACCCAGTACTTC.

The chain links TRBV7-9 to TRBJ2-7, with D possibly being TRBD2 (5 bases). Trimming stripped 5 bases from V and 2 bases from J, with 16 bases between. Germline loops: CDR1 SEHNR, CDR2 FQNEAQ (reference sequence). The CDR3 extends over 15 amino acids. DNA for the CDR3: TGTGCCAGCAGCCCCTCCGGGGAATTCCCCTACGAGCAGTACTTC. This gives the protein CASSPSGEFPYEQYF.

The CDR3 DNA reads TGTGCCAGCAGTTATTTCACTAGCGGAGGGCAAGAGACCCAGTACTTC. It codes for CASSYFTSGGQETQYF. The chain joins TRBV6-5 to TRBJ2-5, with TRBD2 matching 8 bases. Germline values: CDR1 MNHEY, CDR2 SVGAGI. With 3 bases clipped from V and 2 bases from J, the junction kept 8 bases outside the gene matches. The CDR3 runs to 16 residues.